This TCR beta chain was recovered during a study of cytomegalovirus exposure and HLA in healthy donors. There are 18 residues in the CDR3. The study ran its PCR with 60 Vbeta and 13 Jbeta primers. This table comes from immunoSEQ multiplex PCR, and its TCRdb copy is limited to in-frame clones, with some not included. Of tens of thousands of clones listed, about 85% are singletons. Input material: PBMCs. This receptor was obtained from a girl aged 2 to 9 in good health and CMV-seropositive. The chain is built from TRBV21-1 and TRBJ2-7; the DNA was not compared with TRBD1, the D call given in the table. TRBV21-1 is flagged as a pseudogene. The CDR3 DNA reads as TGTGCCAGCAGCAAAAATATTTTCAGGGACAGGGGGCCGGGGGAGCAGTACTTC. Translated, it gives CASSKNIFRDRGPGEQYF.